This is a list of T cell receptor beta chains from one sample in a study of T-cell memory formation after mild COVID-19. Each CDR3 protein gets one entry after TCRdb re-called the 5' RACE reads with MiXCR. Of a few hundred thousand distinct CDR3 sequences listed, approximately 18% were seen once; the top ten hold 23%. The sequenced material came from PBMCs or a T cell subset sorted from them (not recorded which). These receptors came from a man aged 18-30 years who had mild COVID-19 (a few samples of this study predate the infection). Cell type and time point are not known. Each CDR3 is given without its conserved first and last residue. A clone size is listed for some rows: how often the clone was seen (once, few, many), or a class if it is expanded.

J: TRBJ2-5
V: TRBV7-9
size: few
CDR3: ASSSAGDRETQY

J: TRBJ1-1
V: TRBV6-6
size: NA
CDR3: ASSGQGAAEAF

J: TRBJ2-2
V: TRBV7-6
size: once
CDR3: ASSITGELF

J: TRBJ2-5
V: TRBV5-5
size: NA
CDR3: ASSFEHPSQETQY

J: TRBJ2-1
V: TRBV2
size: NA
CDR3: ARRLGNEQF

J: TRBJ2-1
V: TRBV20-1
size: NA
CDR3: SAGYYNEQF

J: TRBJ2-1
V: TRBV4-1
size: many
CDR3: ASSQEPWSGNNEQF

J: TRBJ2-7
V: TRBV12-5
size: few
CDR3: ASGLVFGTGQTYEQY

J: TRBJ1-1
V: TRBV7-2
size: NA
CDR3: ASSLIGGATEAF

J: TRBJ2-1
V: TRBV2
size: few
CDR3: ASNGVRRYNEQF

J: TRBJ2-5
V: TRBV7-9
size: few
CDR3: ASSFNRWETQY

J: TRBJ2-5
V: TRBV4-3
size: NA
CDR3: ASSYSGTGLSETQY

J: TRBJ2-7
V: TRBV11-2
size: few
CDR3: ASSFGQGYSYEQY

J: TRBJ2-5
V: TRBV7-3
size: few
CDR3: ASSLTNPGEGQETQY

J: TRBJ2-3
V: TRBV7-2
size: few
CDR3: ASSPRRGATDTQY